Shown below are 17 T cell receptor beta chains from a single sample sequenced in a study of cytomegalovirus exposure and HLA in healthy donors. The method was immunoSEQ multiplex PCR; TCRdb's version includes in-frame clones alone and lacks a portion of them. The repertoire consists of about 160,000 clones, with 88% occurring once and the leading ten covering approximately 3%. The sample taken for sequencing was PBMCs. All receptors derive from a man younger than 30 in good health and CMV-seronegative.

The chain recombines TRBV11-2 with TRBJ2-1; the D gene is possibly TRBD2 (6 bases). CDR1 and CDR2 from the germline V gene are SGHAT and FQNNGV. With 4 bases removed from V and 6 bases from J, the gap between germline ends came to 19 bases. This CDR3 has 16 amino acids. CDR3 protein: CASSSPAGLAFNEQFF. The CDR3 DNA is TGTGCCAGCAGCTCCCCCGCGGGACTTGCTTTCAATGAGCAGTTCTTC.

This sequence joins TRBV27 and TRBJ1-5, with D hard to call. The CDR3 is made up of 17 amino acids. CDR1 is MNHEY and CDR2 is SMNVEV in the germline V gene (reference sequence). V lost 8 bases and J lost 1, with 21 bases in between. The CDR3 protein is CASPIIRGLRSNQPQHF. DNA of the CDR3: TGTGCCAGCCCAATAATCAGAGGGCTGAGGAGCAATCAGCCCCAGCATTTT.

The CDR3 sequence is CASSVVEGAPTEAFF. DNA of the CDR3: TGTGCCAGCAGCGTAGTCGAGGGGGCGCCCACTGAAGCTTTCTTT. V usage is TRBV9 and J usage is TRBJ1-1; 7 nucleotides match TRBD1. CDR1 is SGDLS, CDR2 YYNGEE, per germline. The CDR3 spans 15 residues. The V gene end was trimmed by 0 bases and the J gene end by 4 bases; junction bases not matched to a gene: 6.

The chain is built from TRBV5-6 and TRBJ2-7, with D possibly matching TRBD1 (6 bases). The V end lost 4 bases, the J end lost 4 bases, and 15 bases lay between the germline ends. The CDR3 totals 14 residues. The V gene's germline CDR1 is SGHDT and CDR2 YYEEEE. CDR3 sequence reads: CASSTGTLLYEQYF. In nucleotides, the CDR3 is TGTGCCAGCAGCACCGGGACACTCCTGTACGAGCAGTACTTC.

The chain joins TRBV29-1 to TRBJ2-7, with 9 bases that match TRBD1. This CDR3 is 14 amino acids long. V gave up 5 bases and J gave up 1 base; unmatched junction bases: 6. Per the germline V gene, CDR1 is SQVTM and CDR2 is ANQGSEA. CDR3 sequence: CSVRDRDGSYEQYF. CDR3 nucleotide sequence: TGCAGCGTTCGGGACAGGGACGGATCCTACGAGCAGTACTTC.

V usage is TRBV4-3 and J usage is TRBJ2-3, with 10 positions matching TRBD2. Germline CDR1 LGHNA, CDR2 YSLEER. The CDR3 runs 18 residues. After removal of 0 bases from V and 4 bases from J, the junction contained 10 bases not matched to a gene. The CDR3 nucleotides are TGCGCCAGCAGCCAAGATTGGACTAGCGGAACACCACCAGATACGCAGTATTTT. It translates to CASSQDWTSGTPPDTQYF.

J is TRBJ2-1 and V is TRBV19, with 13 bases aligning to TRBD2. The CDR3 extends over 19 amino acids. Losses at the gene ends were 2 bases for V and 6 bases for J; bases not matched to a gene: 13. Germline V gene lookup returns CDR1 LNHDA and CDR2 SQIVND (reference sequence). CDR3 sequence: CASSISGLAGVIKRNEQFF. The CDR3 DNA reads TGTGCCAGTAGTATATCAGGACTAGCGGGAGTGATTAAACGCAATGAGCAGTTCTTC.

This chain connects TRBV19 to TRBJ1-1; D unresolved. The V and J ends lost 7 bases and 5 bases respectively, with 17 bases between them. Germline V lookup: CDR1 LNHDA, CDR2 SQIVND (reference sequence). There are 14 residues in the CDR3. The CDR3 sequence: CASINTGLGTEAFF. The CDR3 DNA sequence: TGTGCCAGTATTAACACGGGGTTGGGTACTGAAGCTTTCTTT. The full variable domain, in which reference TRBV19 and TRBJ1-1 provide the parts outside the CDR3, is DGGITQSPKYLFRKEGQNVTLSCEQNLNHDAMYWYRQDPGQGLRLIYYSQIVNDFQKGDIAEGYSVSREKKESFPLTVTSAQKNPTAFYLCASINTGLGTEAFFGQGTRLTVV.

The chain combines TRBV4-3 with TRBJ2-1; 10 positions agree with TRBD2. V gave up 2 bases and J gave up 3 bases; unmatched junction bases: 4. The CDR3 length is 16 residues. Germline CDR1 and CDR2: LGHNA and YSLEER. The CDR3 reads CASSQPSGRSYNEQFF. CDR3 coding DNA: TGCGCCAGCAGCCAACCTAGCGGGAGAAGCTACAATGAGCAGTTCTTC.

The chain has TRBV7-6 and TRBJ1-1, with 10 bases matching TRBD1. The CDR3 has 15 amino acids. Unmatched junction bases numbered 4, after V lost 5 bases and J lost 1 base. The V gene's germline CDR1 is SGHVS and CDR2 FNYEAQ. CDR3 residues: CASSKGTGANTEAFF. In DNA form, the CDR3 reads TGTGCCAGCAGCAAAGGGACAGGGGCGAACACTGAAGCTTTCTTT. The full variable domain, rest sourced from reference TRBV7-6 and TRBJ1-1, is GAGVSQSPRYKVTKRGQDVALRCDPISGHVSLYWYRQALGQGPEFLTYFNYEAQQDKSGLPNDRFSAERPEGSISTLTIQRTEQRDSAMYRCASSKGTGANTEAFFGQGTRLTVV.

The genes are TRBV18 and TRBJ2-1; D might be TRBD1 (5 bases). The CDR3 is 13 residues long. Trimming stripped 3 bases from V and 5 bases from J, with 8 bases between. Per the germline V gene, CDR1 is KGHSH and CDR2 is LQKENI. This chain's CDR3 is CASSPGPHNEQFF. The CDR3 DNA reads TGTGCCAGCTCACCGGGGCCCCACAATGAGCAGTTCTTC. Based on the CDR3 plus reference TRBV18 and TRBJ2-1, the full variable domain is NAGVMQNPRHLVRRRGQEARLRCSPMKGHSHVYWYRQLPEEGLKFMVYLQKENIIDESGMPKERFSAEFPKEGPSILRIQQVVRGDSAAYFCASSPGPHNEQFFGPGTRLTVL.

CDR3 residues: CASRLGQLNTEAFF. The CDR3 nucleotides are TGTGCCAGCCGGCTGGGACAGTTGAACACTGAAGCTTTCTTT. V and J are TRBV7-8 and TRBJ1-1; TRBD1 matches at 7 bases. This CDR3 contains 14 residues. Losses at the gene ends were 8 bases for V and 0 bases for J; bases not matched to a gene: 6. In germline, CDR1 is SGHVS, CDR2 FQNEAQ.

The rearrangement links TRBV19 to TRBJ2-7; a weak D match, TRBD1 (6 bases). The CDR3 consists of 15 residues. Trimming left V 6 bases short and J 2 bases short, with 17 bases between. The germline V gene has CDR1 LNHDA and CDR2 SQIVND (reference sequence). The CDR3, as DNA: TGTGCCAGTAGCCCGACCTCACAGGGAACCTACGAGCAGTACGTC. Residues: CASSPTSQGTYEQYV.

This clone has only one observation. The chain recombines TRBV15 with TRBJ2-3; 9 positions match TRBD2. V lost 4 bases, J lost 4 bases, and 9 bases stayed unmatched. This CDR3 contains 16 residues. Germline-derived CDR1 and CDR2 are LNHNV and YYDKDF (reference sequence). The CDR3 coding sequence is TGTGCCACCAGCACAGGTAGCGGGAGCAGAGCAGATACGCAGTATTTT. It encodes CATSTGSGSRADTQYF.

This sequence joins TRBV15 and TRBJ2-2; the D gene is possibly TRBD1 (6 bases). CDR1 is LNHNV and CDR2 is YYDKDF in the germline V gene (reference sequence). This CDR3 spans 14 amino acids. Trimming took off 5 bases at V and 0 bases at J, with 7 bases between the two ends. The CDR3 protein is CATSQGPNTGELFF. The DNA for the CDR3 is TGTGCCACCAGCCAGGGGCCGAACACCGGGGAGCTGTTTTTT.

Written as DNA, the CDR3 is TGTGCCAGCAGTAGCAGGGGGCTCTATGGCTACACCTTC. Its protein is CASSSRGLYGYTF. The rearrangement joins TRBV6-6 to TRBJ1-2, with TRBD1 identical over 8 bases. V lost 5 bases, J lost 4 bases, and 3 bases stayed unmatched. The CDR3 sequence is 13 residues long. Germline V gene data show CDR1 as MNHNY and CDR2 as SVGAGI (reference sequence).

CDR3 DNA sequence: TGTGCCAGCAGTCTCGGAGGCCCTTATAGCAATCAGCCCCAGCATTTT. It translates to CASSLGGPYSNQPQHF. The V gene is TRBV5-4, the J gene TRBJ1-5, with D hard to call. V was shortened by 5 bases and J by 0 bases, with 15 bases between the two germline ends. This CDR3 is built from 16 residues. The germline V gene has CDR1 SGHNT and CDR2 YYREEE (reference sequence).